Listed below are T cell receptor beta chains from one sample, sequenced in a study of cytomegalovirus exposure and HLA in healthy donors. Using immunoSEQ multiplex PCR, the repertoire was profiled, and TCRdb retains in-frame clones only, with some absent. This sample yields roughly 130,000 clones, of which around three quarters are seen a single time; less than 3% belongs to the top ten. Input material: PBMCs. The origin of the receptors is a man in his thirties or forties in good health and CMV-seronegative. CDR3s include the opening cysteine and the closing phenylalanine or tryptophan. Each record gives: J gene, V gene, D gene, clone size, CDR3 DNA, CDR3 protein. A D gene is named only where the DNA matches it firmly. Only part of the rows carry a size: once, few, many, or a class if the clone is expanded.

TRBJ1-1 TRBV12-5 TRBD1 . TGTGCTAGTGGTTTGGTACAGGGGGTTGACACTGAAGCTTTCTTT CASGLVQGVDTEAFF
TRBJ1-2 TRBV27 TRBD1 . TGTGCCAGCAGACCAGGACAGGGTTTGTCTGGCTACACCTTC CASRPGQGLSGYTF
TRBJ2-7 TRBV6-6 TRBD2 . TGTGCCAGTAGCGGGGACGCCTACGAGCAGTACTTC CASSGDAYEQYF
TRBJ2-1 TRBV27 TRBD2 . TGTGCCAGCAGTTACCGGACTAGCGGGAGAGGGGGAAATGAGCAGTTCTTC CASSYRTSGRGGNEQFF
TRBJ1-3 TRBV30 TRBD1 . TGTGCCCGCGGACAGGGCCGAAACACCATATATTTT CARGQGRNTIYF
TRBJ2-5 TRBV2 . . TGTGCCAGCAGTGAAACTAACGGCGGGACCCAGTACTTC CASSETNGGTQYF
TRBJ1-2 TRBV4-1 TRBD1 few TGCGCCAGCAGCCAAGTGTTGGGACAGCTTAACTATGGCTACACCTTC CASSQVLGQLNYGYTF
TRBJ2-3 TRBV9 . . TGTGCCAGCAGCCCCCGGGCTTGGGCGGGTTTTAGGGATACGCAGTATTTT CASSPRAWAGFRDTQYF
TRBJ1-5 TRBV9 . . TGTGCCAGCAGTGAGGGTCCCTCTGTCAATCAGCCCCAGCATTTT CASSEGPSVNQPQHF
TRBJ1-4 TRBV6-1 . . TGTGCCAGCAGGGGACTCATGATGGGTGAAAAACTGTTTTTT CASRGLMMGEKLFF
TRBJ1-1 TRBV10-1 . . TGCGCCAGCAGTGAGGGGAGGGAAGCTTTCTTT CASSEGREAFF
TRBJ2-1 TRBV10-2 TRBD2 . TGCGCCACCATCCCGGAGCTAGCGGACAATGAGCAGTTCTTC CATIPELADNEQFF
TRBJ2-2 TRBV5-4 TRBD2 . TGTGCCAGCAGCTCCCTTTATCTGGCGGGAGGGCCAGCGCACACCGGGGAGCTGTTTTTT CASSSLYLAGGPAHTGELFF
TRBJ1-2 TRBV5-1 TRBD1 . TGCGCCAGCAGCTTGGGGCAGGGGGCCCGCGGCTACACCTTC CASSLGQGARGYTF
TRBJ2-2 TRBV27 TRBD2 . TGTGCCAGCAGACGGGAGGGGCTAGCGGGACGGGGGGAGCTGTTTTTT CASRREGLAGRGELFF
TRBJ2-7 TRBV5-1 . . TGCGCCAGCAGCTTGGAGGGGCGTTACGAGCAGTACTTC CASSLEGRYEQYF
TRBJ2-3 TRBV6-6 . . TGTGCCAGCAGCCCCGTCTCCGGCACAGATACGCAGTATTTT CASSPVSGTDTQYF
TRBJ2-3 TRBV21-1 . few TGTGCCAGCAGCAAAACTCCCGGGACAGGGGGCATGATTCGCCAGTATTTT CASSKTPGTGGMIRQYF
TRBJ2-6 TRBV4-1 . . TGCGCCAGCAGCCAGGCTACAGGGATCTCTGGGGCCAACGTCCTGACTTTC CASSQATGISGANVLTF
TRBJ2-7 TRBV18 TRBD1 . TGTGCCAGCTCACCAAAGGACAGGCCGTGGGACGAGCAGTACTTC CASSPKDRPWDEQYF
TRBJ1-1 TRBV10-1 TRBD1 . TGCGCCAGCCTGGGGACAGGGGCCAACCCGCGTGAAGCTTTCTTT CASLGTGANPREAFF
TRBJ1-2 TRBV7-2 . . TGTGCCAGCAATTGGGGGGTACGTGGTATGGATGGCTACACCTTC CASNWGVRGMDGYTF
TRBJ2-1 TRBV6-5 . . TGTGCCAGCAGTTACGGGGGGGGCGGCTACAATGAGCAGTTCTTC CASSYGGGGYNEQFF
TRBJ2-4 TRBV19 . once TGTGCCAGTAGTATGACTCTCGACGCCAAAAACATTCAGTACTTC CASSMTLDAKNIQYF
TRBJ2-3 TRBV5-6 TRBD1 once TGTGCCAGCAGCTTGTTTTTAGGGGACAGGGAGGAGTATTTT CASSLFLGDREEYF
TRBJ1-1 TRBV19 . . TGTGCCAGTAGTACCACAGTGAACACTGAAGCTTTCTTT CASSTTVNTEAFF
TRBJ2-2 TRBV5-1 . few TGCGCCAGCAGACCCCCGGGGACCGGGGAGCTGTTTTTT CASRPPGTGELFF
TRBJ2-1 TRBV5-1 . . TGCGCCAGCAGCTTGGATTTCAGGGGCTATGAGCAGTTCTTC CASSLDFRGYEQFF
TRBJ2-3 TRBV6-5 TRBD1 . TGTGCCAGCAGTTACCAAAACAGGGGCGGAGATACGCAGTATTTT CASSYQNRGGDTQYF